Sequencing of this T cell receptor (beta chain) was carried out in a study of blood T cells in healthy people across ages. This clonotype has a handful of counts. One end of the junction does not line up with germline, which may come from a read error. Sample-barcoded 5' priming and a J-beta primer mix drove a second PCR of roughly 7 to 11 cycles. MiXCR was run by TCRdb on the 5' RACE reads, yielding one entry per CDR3 protein. The repertoire holds about 1.5 million distinct CDR3 sequences, with about 45% as singletons. Germline V gives CDR1 SGHRS, CDR2 YFSETQ. This CDR3 is 15 amino acids long. Ten milliliters was the volume of peripheral blood drawn from each donor. Researchers report isolating at least 6 million PBMCs per sample.

This sequence was found in a woman aged 18-29 years in good health. The sample was blood. J is TRBJ2-3 and V is TRBV5-1, with D perhaps being TRBD1 or TRBD2 (5 bases each). CDR3 residues: CASAHRDRHTDTQYF. CDR3 DNA sequence: TGTGCCAGCGCTCACCGGGACCGGCACACAGATACGCAGTATTTT.